The 5 T cell receptor beta chains listed next were all sequenced from one sample in a study of T cells after yellow fever vaccination. TCRdb reprocessed the 5' RACE reads with MiXCR, giving one entry per CDR3 protein. The data hold 300,000 to 450,000 distinct CDR3 sequences, with 6.2% observed a single time. Here the sequenced sample was PBMCs, taken 5 days after the yellow fever booster vaccination. The receptors shown here come from a young man who received the YFV17D yellow fever vaccine.

This rearrangement joins TRBV20-1 to TRBJ2-7, with 9 bases identical to TRBD1. The CDR3 contains 14 residues. V lost 3 bases to trimming and J lost 6 bases; unmatched junction nucleotides: 9. Germline-derived CDR1 and CDR2 are DFQATT and SNEGSKA (reference sequence). Written as DNA, the CDR3 is TGCAGTGCTAGGCCAGGGACAGGGATCTCCGAGCAGTACTTC. Its protein product is CSARPGTGISEQYF.

The V gene is TRBV12-3 or TRBV12-4, the J gene TRBJ1-1; D ambiguous. Deletions cut 1 base from V and 5 bases from J, with 11 bases between. The CDR3 totals 14 residues. CDR3 amino acids: CASSLVSAGTEAFF. Written as DNA, the CDR3 is TGTGCCAGCAGTTTAGTGTCCGCGGGGACTGAAGCTTTCTTT.

In its sample, this clonotype was seen a few times. This chain joins TRBV4-3 and TRBJ2-7; 7 bases fit TRBD2. CDR3 length equals 15 residues. Trimming cost V 5 bases and J 4 bases; bases outside gene matches: 11. Germline values: CDR1 LGHNA, CDR2 YSLEER. CDR3 amino acids: CASSLGEGRAYEQYF. The CDR3 region has the DNA TGCGCCAGCAGCTTAGGGGAGGGCCGTGCTTACGAGCAGTACTTC.

The CDR3 loop is CSVPTPPDTQYF. CDR3 DNA: TGCAGCGTTCCCACCCCCCCGGATACGCAGTATTTT. V usage is TRBV29-1 and J usage is TRBJ2-3; no firm D call. Trimming removed 5 bases from V and 6 bases from J, with 12 bases in between. In germline, CDR1 is SQVTM, CDR2 ANQGSEA. The CDR3 extends over 12 amino acids.

V and J are TRBV18 and TRBJ2-1; TRBD2 agrees at 9 bases. Trimming at V came to 4 bases and at J to 4 bases, leaving 8 bases not matched to a gene. The CDR3 length is 16 residues. The V gene's germline CDR1 is KGHSH and CDR2 LQKENI. Written as DNA, the CDR3 is TGTGCCAGCTCACAGACTAGCGGCACTGTTTACAATGAGCAGTTCTTC. This gives the protein CASSQTSGTVYNEQFF.